A single sample gave rise to the 8 T cell receptor beta chains below, sequenced in a study of cytomegalovirus exposure and HLA in healthy donors. With 60 Vbeta and 13 Jbeta primers, the PCR was carried out. TCRdb's copy holds only in-frame clones and misses some; the assay was immunoSEQ multiplex PCR. The table includes fewer than 250,000 clones, 79% detected once. The sample taken for sequencing was PBMCs. The receptors derive from a woman aged 18-29 years in good health and CMV-seronegative.

The chain couples TRBV6-5 to TRBJ1-2; no reliable D call. This CDR3 is built from 14 residues. Germline CDR1 is MNHEY and CDR2 is SVGAGI. V lost 0 bases and J lost 5, with 10 bases in between. CDR3 coding DNA: TGTGCCAGCAGTTACTCGATCGGGAGTTATGGCTACACCTTC. It encodes CASSYSIGSYGYTF.

The chain links TRBV4-1 to TRBJ2-7; 7 bases are shared with TRBD1. CDR1 and CDR2 from the germline V gene are MGHRA and YSYEKL. This CDR3 contains 18 residues. The junction had 12 bases not matched to a gene; V was cut back by 1 base and J by 0 bases. CDR3: CASSQVPSATGYSYEQYF. DNA for the CDR3: TGCGCCAGCAGCCAAGTCCCCTCGGCGACAGGGTACTCCTACGAGCAGTACTTC.

This chain links TRBV16 with TRBJ1-5; possibly TRBD1 for D (5 bases). Trimming removed 0 bases at V and 1 base at J, with 7 bases between. The germline V gene has CDR1 KGHSY and CDR2 FQNENV. The CDR3 loop spans 15 amino acids. The CDR3 nucleotides read TGTGCCAGCAGCCAATCGGCAGGGAGCAATCAGCCCCAGCATTTT. This sequence encodes CASSQSAGSNQPQHF.

This clone was picked up one time. The chain recombines TRBV7-7 with TRBJ2-5; TRBD2 matches 9 bases. Looked up from germline, CDR1 is SSHAT and CDR2 is FNYEAQ (reference sequence). V trimming: 1 base; J trimming: 4 bases; junction bases outside the gene matches: 4. The CDR3 extends over 15 amino acids. CDR3: CASSLELAGAETQYF. CDR3 bases: TGTGCCAGCAGCTTAGAGTTAGCGGGGGCAGAGACCCAGTACTTC.

The CDR3 protein is CASSETTGSPLHF. The CDR3 DNA is TGTGCCAGCAGCGAAACGACAGGTTCACCCCTCCACTTT. V and J are TRBV9 and TRBJ1-6, with a weak D call TRBD1 (6 bases). V was trimmed by 3 bases and J by 9 bases, leaving 10 bases between them. Germline lookup yields CDR1 SGDLS and CDR2 YYNGEE. There are 13 residues in the CDR3. Full variable domain (outside the CDR3, taken from reference TRBV9 and TRBJ1-6): DSGVTQTPKHLITATGQRVTLRCSPRSGDLSVYWYQQSLDQGLQFLIQYYNGEERAKGNILERFSAQQFPDLHSELNLSSLELGDSALYFCASSETTGSPLHFGNGTRLTVT.

The rearrangement joins TRBV4-1 to TRBJ1-5; TRBD1 might be the D (6 bases). Trimming left V 1 base short and J 7 bases short, with 14 bases between. The CDR3 runs to 15 residues. The germline V gene has CDR1 MGHRA and CDR2 YSYEKL. The CDR3 nucleotides are TGCGCCAGCAGCCAAGTATGGGGGCAGGGACAGCCCCAGCATTTT. Translation: CASSQVWGQGQPQHF.

CDR3 bases: TGTGCCAGTAGTTTTACAGGGGTGAACACTGAAGCTTTCTTT. This codes for CASSFTGVNTEAFF. The V gene is TRBV19, the J gene TRBJ1-1; 7 positions match TRBD1. Unmatched junction bases numbered 3, after V lost 5 bases and J lost 0 bases. The CDR3 is made up of 14 amino acids. Per germline, CDR1 LNHDA and CDR2 SQIVND (reference sequence).

The chain couples TRBV4-2 to TRBJ2-5, with TRBD2 identical over 8 bases. The CDR3 runs 17 residues. The germline CDR1 and CDR2 sequences are LGHNA and YNFKEQ. V gave up 1 base and J gave up 5 bases; unmatched junction bases: 12. The DNA of the CDR3 is TGTGCCAGCAGCCAAGTATCTAGCGGGCAGGGGTTGGAGACCCAGTACTTC. It yields the protein CASSQVSSGQGLETQYF.